These T cell receptor beta chains were read from a single sample in a study of glioma-infiltrating T cells. Each CDR3 protein is one row after TCRdb ran MiXCR on the multiplex PCR reads. Found here are 170,000 or so distinct CDR3 sequences, around 40% of them singletons; the top ten hold roughly 5.4%. Sequencing input: glioma tissue, nonneoplastic brain tissue, or PBMCs (not recorded which). The receptors originated from a human donor with low-grade glioma or glioblastoma, undergoing nonglioma brain surgery, or in good health (not recorded which). Both conserved end residues are part of each CDR3. A D gene is named only where the DNA matches it firmly. Clone size is not always given. Where it is, it says once, few, many or a class for expanded clones.

D: .; J: TRBJ1-1; size: many; V: TRBV10-3; CDR3: CAISESRGGSTEAFF; DNA: TGTGCCATCAGTGAGTCGCGGGGGGGGAGCACTGAAGCTTTCTTT
D: .; J: TRBJ1-2; size: many; V: TRBV2; CDR3: CASSGRHGYTF; DNA: TGTGCCAGCAGTGGGAGACATGGCTACACCTTC
D: .; J: TRBJ1-2; size: .; V: TRBV4-2; CDR3: CASSQLGGDYGYTF; DNA: TGTGCCAGCAGCCAATTAGGAGGGGACTATGGCTACACCTTC
D: TRBD2; J: TRBJ2-1; size: many; V: TRBV6-1; CDR3: CASRDSGLAGLRFF; DNA: TGTGCCAGCAGGGACTCGGGACTAGCGGGGCTCCGGTTCTTC
D: .; J: TRBJ1-2; size: .; V: TRBV29-1; CDR3: CSVGLSGAGGYTF; DNA: TGCAGCGTTGGACTCTCAGGGGCAGGCGGCTACACCTTC
D: TRBD2; J: TRBJ2-7; size: .; V: TRBV7-9; CDR3: CTSSLRSSGSIPSEQYF; DNA: TGTACCAGCAGCTTAAGGTCTAGCGGGAGTATTCCCTCCGAGCAGTACTTC
D: TRBD1; J: TRBJ1-6; size: many; V: TRBV28; CDR3: CASRTGTVGSPLHF; DNA: TGTGCCAGCAGGACCGGGACAGTAGGATCACCCCTCCACTTT
D: TRBD2; J: TRBJ2-5; size: .; V: TRBV6-6; CDR3: CASSYLTTGAGGPPQETQYF; DNA: TGTGCCAGCAGTTACCTGACGACGGGAGCGGGAGGGCCCCCTCAAGAGACCCAGTACTTC
D: TRBD1; J: TRBJ2-1; size: many; V: TRBV20-1; CDR3: CSAKTGGFDEQFF; DNA: TGCAGTGCTAAAACAGGGGGCTTCGATGAGCAGTTCTTC
D: TRBD2; J: TRBJ2-1; size: .; V: TRBV27; CDR3: CASSSRLAGRTNEQFF; DNA: TGTGCCAGCAGTTCAAGACTAGCGGGAAGGACAAATGAGCAGTTCTTC
D: TRBD1; J: TRBJ2-7; size: .; V: TRBV19; CDR3: CASSSRDSASQYF; DNA: TGTGCCAGTAGTTCGAGGGACAGTGCGTCACAGTACTTC
D: .; J: TRBJ1-5; size: .; V: TRBV28; CDR3: CASSLGMGNQPQHF; DNA: TGTGCCAGCAGTTTGGGTATGGGTAATCAGCCCCAGCATTTT
D: TRBD1; J: TRBJ2-5; size: few; V: TRBV12-3/TRBV12-4; CDR3: CASSPGDRFYQETQYF; DNA: TGTGCCAGCAGTCCCGGGGACAGGTTTTACCAAGAGACCCAGTACTTC
D: .; J: TRBJ2-1; size: many; V: TRBV28; CDR3: CASSSQSSYNEQFF; DNA: TGTGCCAGCAGTTCCCAGAGCTCCTACAATGAGCAGTTCTTC
D: .; J: TRBJ1-1; size: many; V: TRBV28; CDR3: CASIRPPGSEAFF; DNA: TGTGCCAGCATCAGACCTCCCGGGTCTGAAGCTTTCTTT
D: .; J: TRBJ2-7; size: many; V: TRBV28; CDR3: CASSSGRFGEQYF; DNA: TGTGCCAGCAGTTCGGGAAGGTTTGGCGAGCAGTACTTC
D: TRBD2; J: TRBJ2-3; size: many; V: TRBV27; CDR3: CAGSRGTSGMRTDTQYF; DNA: TGTGCCGGCTCTAGGGGGACTAGCGGGATGAGGACAGATACGCAGTATTTT
D: TRBD2; J: TRBJ2-7; size: .; V: TRBV3-1; CDR3: CASRPLAGYEQYF; DNA: TGTGCCAGCAGACCACTAGCGGGGTACGAGCAGTACTTC
D: .; J: TRBJ2-7; size: few; V: TRBV7-9; CDR3: CASSFNRAREQYF; DNA: TGTGCCAGCAGCTTCAACAGGGCTCGAGAGCAGTACTTC
D: .; J: TRBJ1-5; size: .; V: TRBV27; CDR3: CASSSQSIHPQHF; DNA: TGTGCCAGCAGTTCGCAAAGTATTCACCCCCAGCATTTT
D: .; J: TRBJ2-7; size: .; V: TRBV19; CDR3: CDSSIQQEPNEKFF; DNA: TGTGACAGTAGTATACAACAGGAACCGAATGAGAAGTTCTTC
D: .; J: TRBJ2-1; size: .; V: TRBV20-1; CDR3: CSADETLDNEQFF; DNA: TGCAGTGCGGATGAGACACTAGACAATGAGCAGTTCTTC
D: .; J: TRBJ1-1; size: many; V: TRBV28; CDR3: CASSRNRKVGTEAFF; DNA: TGTGCCAGCAGTCGCAACCGCAAGGTGGGCACTGAAGCTTTCTTT
D: .; J: TRBJ2-5; size: .; V: TRBV10-3; CDR3: CAICEEGETQYF; DNA: TGTGCCATCTGTGAGGAGGGTGAGACCCAGTACTTC
D: TRBD1; J: TRBJ2-5; size: many; V: TRBV28; CDR3: CASSAARTGQETQYF; DNA: TGTGCCAGCAGTGCAGCCCGGACAGGGCAAGAGACCCAGTACTTC
D: .; J: TRBJ2-1; size: few; V: TRBV4-2; CDR3: CASSQAAGPGSYNEQFF; DNA: TGTGCCAGCAGCCAAGCTGCGGGACCTGGTTCCTACAATGAGCAGTTCTTC
D: TRBD1; J: TRBJ1-1; size: .; V: TRBV5-4; CDR3: CASSLVVGGASEAFF; DNA: TGTGCCAGCAGCTTGGTAGTAGGGGGCGCGTCAGAAGCTTTCTTT
D: .; J: TRBJ1-1; size: .; V: TRBV4-3; CDR3: CASSQDRDLVAFF; DNA: TGCGCCAGCAGCCAGGACCGGGACCTAGTGGCTTTCTTT
D: .; J: TRBJ1-1; size: many; V: TRBV28; CDR3: CASSLSTVEAFF; DNA: TGTGCCAGCAGTTTATCGACAGTCGAAGCTTTCTTT
D: .; J: TRBJ2-1; size: few; V: TRBV5-1; CDR3: CASSLGPGLFNEQFF; DNA: TGCGCCAGCAGCCTTGGGCCAGGATTGTTCAATGAGCAGTTCTTC
D: .; J: TRBJ2-2; size: .; V: TRBV7-9; CDR3: CASSRTTGGIISGGLFF; DNA: TGTGCCAGCAGCCGAACGACAGGAGGAATTATCTCCGGGGGGCTGTTTTTT
D: TRBD1; J: TRBJ1-1; size: .; V: TRBV30; CDR3: CAWRGQHNTEAFF; DNA: TGTGCCTGGAGGGGACAGCACAACACTGAAGCTTTCTTT
D: TRBD2; J: TRBJ2-1; size: .; V: TRBV7-8; CDR3: CASSPKVAGLYNVQFF; DNA: TGTGCCAGCAGCCCCAAGGTAGCGGGCCTCTACAATGTGCAGTTCTTC
D: TRBD1; J: TRBJ2-7; size: many; V: TRBV6-1; CDR3: CASSADRDREQYF; DNA: TGTGCCAGCAGTGCGGACAGGGATCGCGAGCAGTACTTC
D: TRBD2; J: TRBJ2-3; size: .; V: TRBV12-3/TRBV12-4; CDR3: CASTIPTSGRGTDRQYF; DNA: TGTGCCAGCACCATTCCGACTAGCGGGAGGGGTACAGATAGGCAGTATTTT
D: TRBD1; J: TRBJ2-4; size: few; V: TRBV28; CDR3: CASSPPRTGVNIQYF; DNA: TGTGCCAGCAGTCCTCCTCGAACAGGGGTAAACATTCAGTACTTC
D: .; J: TRBJ1-4; size: many; V: TRBV25-1; CDR3: CASSDSLGDGEKLFF; DNA: TGTGCCAGCAGTGATTCCCTTGGGGACGGTGAAAAACTGTTTTTT
D: .; J: TRBJ2-5; size: .; V: TRBV2; CDR3: CASRPLGPSQETQYF; DNA: TGTGCCAGCAGGCCGCTGGGCCCGTCCCAAGAGACCCAGTACTTC
D: .; J: TRBJ2-5; size: .; V: TRBV12-3/TRBV12-4; CDR3: CASSFGSLEETQYF; DNA: TGTGCCAGCAGTTTCGGGAGCCTGGAGGAGACCCAGTACTTC
D: .; J: TRBJ2-1; size: many; V: TRBV28; CDR3: CASGGGGGYNEQFF; DNA: TGTGCCAGCGGTGGCGGAGGAGGATACAATGAGCAGTTCTTC
D: TRBD1; J: TRBJ2-7; size: .; V: TRBV6-1; CDR3: CAIGSTRTGVREQYF; DNA: TGTGCCATCGGCTCAACCAGGACAGGGGTCCGGGAGCAGTACTTC
D: .; J: TRBJ2-3; size: .; V: TRBV11-3; CDR3: CASSLVAKNKDKQCF; DNA: TGTGCCAGCAGCTTAGTGGCAAAAAACAAAGATAAGCAGTGTTTT
D: TRBD2; J: TRBJ2-1; size: .; V: TRBV28; CDR3: CASSTPSLAGVEQFF; DNA: TGTGCCAGCAGTACACCCAGTCTAGCGGGAGTTGAGCAGTTCTTC
D: TRBD2; J: TRBJ2-7; size: .; V: TRBV29-1; CDR3: CRVAGTRDSYEQYF; DNA: TGCAGAGTTGCCGGGACTAGGGACTCCTACGAGCAGTACTTC
D: TRBD2; J: TRBJ2-1; size: .; V: TRBV19; CDR3: CASSGGLAGGDEQFF; DNA: TGTGCCAGTAGTGGGGGACTAGCGGGAGGGGATGAGCAGTTCTTC
D: .; J: TRBJ1-5; size: many; V: TRBV27; CDR3: CASSFIGQPQHF; DNA: TGTGCCAGCAGTTTTATTGGTCAGCCCCAGCATTTT
D: .; J: TRBJ1-5; size: many; V: TRBV18; CDR3: CASSGQGGQSNQPQHF; DNA: TGTGCCAGCTCGGGACAAGGAGGACAGAGCAATCAGCCCCAGCATTTT
D: .; J: TRBJ2-7; size: few; V: TRBV4-1; CDR3: CASSQDLQAPSYEQYF; DNA: TGCGCCAGCAGCCAAGATCTCCAGGCTCCCTCCTACGAGCAGTACTTC